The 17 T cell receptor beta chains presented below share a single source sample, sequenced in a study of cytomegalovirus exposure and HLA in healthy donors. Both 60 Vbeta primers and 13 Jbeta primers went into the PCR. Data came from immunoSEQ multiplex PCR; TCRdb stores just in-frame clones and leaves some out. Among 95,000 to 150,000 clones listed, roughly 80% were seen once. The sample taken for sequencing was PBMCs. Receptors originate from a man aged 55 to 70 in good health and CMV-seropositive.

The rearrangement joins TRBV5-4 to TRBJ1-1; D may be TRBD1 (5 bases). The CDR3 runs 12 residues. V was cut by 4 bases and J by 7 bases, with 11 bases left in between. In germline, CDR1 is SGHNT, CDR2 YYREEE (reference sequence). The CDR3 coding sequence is TGTGCCAGCAGCCCCCGGGGGGGTGAAGCTTTCTTT. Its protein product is CASSPRGGEAFF. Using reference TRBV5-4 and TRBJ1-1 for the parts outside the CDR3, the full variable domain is ETGVTQSPTHLIKTRGQQVTLRCSSQSGHNTVSWYQQALGQGPQFIFQYYREEENGRGNFPPRFSGLQFPNYSSELNVNALELDDSALYLCASSPRGGEAFFGQGTRLTVV.

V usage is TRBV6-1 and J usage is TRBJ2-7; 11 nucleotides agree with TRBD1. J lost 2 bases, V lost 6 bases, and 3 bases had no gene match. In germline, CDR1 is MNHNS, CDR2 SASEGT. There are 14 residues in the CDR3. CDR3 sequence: CASRDRGPTYEQYF. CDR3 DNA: TGTGCCAGCAGGGACAGGGGGCCAACCTACGAGCAGTACTTC.

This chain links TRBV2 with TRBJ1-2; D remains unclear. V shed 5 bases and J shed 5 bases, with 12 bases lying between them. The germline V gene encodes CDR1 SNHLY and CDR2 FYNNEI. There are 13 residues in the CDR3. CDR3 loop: CASSNPGGYGYTF. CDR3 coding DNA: TGTGCCAGCAGTAATCCAGGAGGATATGGCTACACCTTC.

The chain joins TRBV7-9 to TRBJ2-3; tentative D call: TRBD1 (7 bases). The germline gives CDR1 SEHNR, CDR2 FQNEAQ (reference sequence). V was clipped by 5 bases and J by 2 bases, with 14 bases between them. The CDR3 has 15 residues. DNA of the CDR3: TGTGCCAGCAGCGACAGGGACTCCGACACAGATACGCAGTATTTT. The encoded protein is CASSDRDSDTDTQYF.

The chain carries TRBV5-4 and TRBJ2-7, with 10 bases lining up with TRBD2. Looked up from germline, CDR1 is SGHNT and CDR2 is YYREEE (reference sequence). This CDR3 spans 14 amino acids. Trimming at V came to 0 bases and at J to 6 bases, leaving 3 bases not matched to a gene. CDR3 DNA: TGTGCCAGCAGCTTGGCTAGCGGGAGTGTCGAGCAGTACTTC. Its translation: CASSLASGSVEQYF. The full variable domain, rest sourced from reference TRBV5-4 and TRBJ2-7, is ETGVTQSPTHLIKTRGQQVTLRCSSQSGHNTVSWYQQALGQGPQFIFQYYREEENGRGNFPPRFSGLQFPNYSSELNVNALELDDSALYLCASSLASGSVEQYFGPGTRLTVT.

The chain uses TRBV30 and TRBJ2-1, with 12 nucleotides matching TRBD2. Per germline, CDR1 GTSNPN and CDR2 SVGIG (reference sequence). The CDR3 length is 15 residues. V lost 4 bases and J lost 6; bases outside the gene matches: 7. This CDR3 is CAWNPGLAGLNEQFF. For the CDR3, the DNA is TGTGCCTGGAATCCGGGACTAGCGGGCCTCAATGAGCAGTTCTTC.

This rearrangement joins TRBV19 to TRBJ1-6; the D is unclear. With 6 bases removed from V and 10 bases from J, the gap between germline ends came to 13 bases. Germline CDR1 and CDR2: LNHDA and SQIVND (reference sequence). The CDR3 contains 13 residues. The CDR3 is CASSTREGSPLHF. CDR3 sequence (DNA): TGTGCCAGTAGCACGCGGGAAGGCTCACCCCTCCACTTT.

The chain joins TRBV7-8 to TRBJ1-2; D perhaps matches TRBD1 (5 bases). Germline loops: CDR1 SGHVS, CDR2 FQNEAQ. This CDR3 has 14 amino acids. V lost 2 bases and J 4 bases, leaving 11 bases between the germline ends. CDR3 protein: CASSLQGIPYGYTF. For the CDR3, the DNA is TGTGCCAGCAGCTTACAGGGAATCCCCTATGGCTACACCTTC.

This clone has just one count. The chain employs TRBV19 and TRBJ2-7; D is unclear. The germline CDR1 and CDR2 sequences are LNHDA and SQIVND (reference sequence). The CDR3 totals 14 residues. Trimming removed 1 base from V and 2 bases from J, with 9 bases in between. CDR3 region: CASSIVAGTYEQYF. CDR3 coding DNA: TGTGCCAGTAGTATAGTGGCAGGTACCTACGAGCAGTACTTC.

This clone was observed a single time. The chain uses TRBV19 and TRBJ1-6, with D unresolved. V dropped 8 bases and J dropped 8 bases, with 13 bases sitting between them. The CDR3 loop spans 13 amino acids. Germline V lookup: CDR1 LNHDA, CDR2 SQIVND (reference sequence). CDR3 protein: CASSQDKDSPLHF. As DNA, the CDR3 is TGTGCCAGTTCCCAGGATAAGGATTCACCCCTCCACTTT.

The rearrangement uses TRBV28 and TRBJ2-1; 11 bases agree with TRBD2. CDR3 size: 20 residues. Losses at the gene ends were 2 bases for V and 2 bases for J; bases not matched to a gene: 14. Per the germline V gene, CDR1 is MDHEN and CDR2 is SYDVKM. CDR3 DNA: TGTGCCAGCAGTTTACAGGGGACAGTTAATAGCGGGAGGGCCTACAATGAGCAGTTCTTC. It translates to CASSLQGTVNSGRAYNEQFF.

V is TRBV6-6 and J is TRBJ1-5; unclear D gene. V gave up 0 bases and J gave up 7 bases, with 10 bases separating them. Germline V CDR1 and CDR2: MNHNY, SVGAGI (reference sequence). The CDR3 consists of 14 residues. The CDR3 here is CASSYSSPEQPQHF. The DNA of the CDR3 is TGTGCCAGCAGTTACTCGTCCCCCGAGCAGCCCCAGCATTTT.

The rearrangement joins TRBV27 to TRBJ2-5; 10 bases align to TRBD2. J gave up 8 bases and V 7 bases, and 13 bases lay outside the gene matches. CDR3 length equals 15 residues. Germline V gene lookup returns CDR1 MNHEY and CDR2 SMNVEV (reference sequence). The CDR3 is CASMSGGGWINTQYF. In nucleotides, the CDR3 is TGTGCCAGCATGAGCGGGGGGGGTTGGATTAATACCCAGTACTTC.

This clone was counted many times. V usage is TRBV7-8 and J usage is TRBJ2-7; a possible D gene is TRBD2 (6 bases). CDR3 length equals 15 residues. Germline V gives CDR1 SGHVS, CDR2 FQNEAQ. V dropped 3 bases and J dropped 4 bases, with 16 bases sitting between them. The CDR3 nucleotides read TGTGCCAGCAGCTTGGCGGCTAGCGAGAAATACGAGCAGTACTTC. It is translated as CASSLAASEKYEQYF.

The CDR3 region has the DNA TGTGCCAGCAGCCCCCCGGACAGGATTAATTCACCCCTCCACTTT. Amino acids: CASSPPDRINSPLHF. The chain couples TRBV4-2 to TRBJ1-6; the match to TRBD1 covers 7 bases. The V segment lost 4 bases and the J segment 6 bases; nucleotides outside the gene matches: 6. The CDR3 has 15 amino acids. Looked up from germline, CDR1 is LGHNA and CDR2 is YNFKEQ.

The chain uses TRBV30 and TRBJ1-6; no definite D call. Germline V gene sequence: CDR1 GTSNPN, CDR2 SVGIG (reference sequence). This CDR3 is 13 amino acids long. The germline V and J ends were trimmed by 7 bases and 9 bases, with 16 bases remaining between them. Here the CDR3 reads CAFKAVFGSPLHF. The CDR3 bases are TGTGCCTTCAAGGCGGTGTTCGGTTCACCCCTCCACTTT.

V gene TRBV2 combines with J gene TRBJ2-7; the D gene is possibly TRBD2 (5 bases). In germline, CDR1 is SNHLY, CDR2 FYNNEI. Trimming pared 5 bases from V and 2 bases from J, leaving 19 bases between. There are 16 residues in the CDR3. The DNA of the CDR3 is TGTGCCAGCAGTATCCCGGGAAGGGCGAAAACCTACGAGCAGTACTTC. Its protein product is CASSIPGRAKTYEQYF.